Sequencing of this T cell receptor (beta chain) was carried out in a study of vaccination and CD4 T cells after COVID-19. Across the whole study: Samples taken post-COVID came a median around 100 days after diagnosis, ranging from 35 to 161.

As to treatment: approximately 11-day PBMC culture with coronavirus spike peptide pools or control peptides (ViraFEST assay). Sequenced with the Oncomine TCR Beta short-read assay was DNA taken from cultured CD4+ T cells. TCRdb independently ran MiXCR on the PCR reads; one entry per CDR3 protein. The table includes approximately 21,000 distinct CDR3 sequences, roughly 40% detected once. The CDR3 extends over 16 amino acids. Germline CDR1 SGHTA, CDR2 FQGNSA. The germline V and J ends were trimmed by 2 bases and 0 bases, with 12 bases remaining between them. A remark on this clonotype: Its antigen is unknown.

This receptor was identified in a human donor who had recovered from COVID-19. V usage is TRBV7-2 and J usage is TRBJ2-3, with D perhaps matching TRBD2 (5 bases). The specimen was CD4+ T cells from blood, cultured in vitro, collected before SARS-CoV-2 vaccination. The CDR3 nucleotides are TGTGCCAGCAGCTTATCGATCACGGGGAGCACAGATACGCAGTATTTT. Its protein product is CASSLSITGSTDTQYF. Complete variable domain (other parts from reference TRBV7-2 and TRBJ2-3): GAGVSQSPSNKVTEKGKDVELRCDPISGHTALYWYRQSLGQGLEFLIYFQGNSAPDKSGLPSDRFSAERTGGSVSTLTIQRTQQEDSAVYLCASSLSITGSTDTQYFGPGTRLTVL.